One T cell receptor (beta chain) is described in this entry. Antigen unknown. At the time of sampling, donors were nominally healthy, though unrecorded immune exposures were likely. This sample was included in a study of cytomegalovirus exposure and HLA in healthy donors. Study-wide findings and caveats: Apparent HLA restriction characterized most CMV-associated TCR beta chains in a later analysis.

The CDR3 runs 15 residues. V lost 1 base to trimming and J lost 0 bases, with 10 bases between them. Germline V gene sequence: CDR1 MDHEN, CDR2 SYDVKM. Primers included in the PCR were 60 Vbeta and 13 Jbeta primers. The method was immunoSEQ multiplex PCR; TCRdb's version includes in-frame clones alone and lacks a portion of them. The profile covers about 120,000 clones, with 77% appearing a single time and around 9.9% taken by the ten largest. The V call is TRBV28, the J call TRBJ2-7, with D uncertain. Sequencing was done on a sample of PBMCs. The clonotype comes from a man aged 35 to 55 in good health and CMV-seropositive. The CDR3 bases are TGTGCCAGCAGTTTATCACCAGGCATCTCCTACGAGCAGTACTTC. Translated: CASSLSPGISYEQYF. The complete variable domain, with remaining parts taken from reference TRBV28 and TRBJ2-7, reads DVKVTQSSRYLVKRTGEKVFLECVQDMDHENMFWYRQDPGLGLRLIYFSYDVKMKEKGDIPEGYSVSREKKERFSLILESASTNQTSMYLCASSLSPGISYEQYFGPGTRLTVT.